This T cell receptor (beta chain) appears in the sequencing data of a study of patients and donors after allogeneic stem cell transplantation. This clonotype is medium-sized within its sample. The germline gene is not matched at one end of the junction; a read error may be the cause. TCRdb re-analysed the RT-PCR reads in MiXCR, keeping a single row per CDR3 protein. Counted here are a few hundred thousand distinct CDR3 sequences, 11% to 15% occurring once; the ten biggest clones make up around a tenth. Germline-derived CDR1 and CDR2 are SSHAT and FNYEAQ (reference sequence). The CDR3 runs 13 residues.

The sequencing input was blood, either unsorted or a sorted T cell fraction (not recorded which). The receptor was isolated from a human donor who was either an allogeneic HSCT recipient or a stem cell or donor lymphocyte infusion donor (not recorded which). It is not recorded whose cells these are; they may come from a transplant donor. This sequence joins TRBV7-7 and TRBJ2-5; unclear D gene. DNA of the CDR3: TGTGCTAGCAGCGAGACCCCAGCTGGGACCCAGTACTTC. It specifies CASSETPAGTQYF.